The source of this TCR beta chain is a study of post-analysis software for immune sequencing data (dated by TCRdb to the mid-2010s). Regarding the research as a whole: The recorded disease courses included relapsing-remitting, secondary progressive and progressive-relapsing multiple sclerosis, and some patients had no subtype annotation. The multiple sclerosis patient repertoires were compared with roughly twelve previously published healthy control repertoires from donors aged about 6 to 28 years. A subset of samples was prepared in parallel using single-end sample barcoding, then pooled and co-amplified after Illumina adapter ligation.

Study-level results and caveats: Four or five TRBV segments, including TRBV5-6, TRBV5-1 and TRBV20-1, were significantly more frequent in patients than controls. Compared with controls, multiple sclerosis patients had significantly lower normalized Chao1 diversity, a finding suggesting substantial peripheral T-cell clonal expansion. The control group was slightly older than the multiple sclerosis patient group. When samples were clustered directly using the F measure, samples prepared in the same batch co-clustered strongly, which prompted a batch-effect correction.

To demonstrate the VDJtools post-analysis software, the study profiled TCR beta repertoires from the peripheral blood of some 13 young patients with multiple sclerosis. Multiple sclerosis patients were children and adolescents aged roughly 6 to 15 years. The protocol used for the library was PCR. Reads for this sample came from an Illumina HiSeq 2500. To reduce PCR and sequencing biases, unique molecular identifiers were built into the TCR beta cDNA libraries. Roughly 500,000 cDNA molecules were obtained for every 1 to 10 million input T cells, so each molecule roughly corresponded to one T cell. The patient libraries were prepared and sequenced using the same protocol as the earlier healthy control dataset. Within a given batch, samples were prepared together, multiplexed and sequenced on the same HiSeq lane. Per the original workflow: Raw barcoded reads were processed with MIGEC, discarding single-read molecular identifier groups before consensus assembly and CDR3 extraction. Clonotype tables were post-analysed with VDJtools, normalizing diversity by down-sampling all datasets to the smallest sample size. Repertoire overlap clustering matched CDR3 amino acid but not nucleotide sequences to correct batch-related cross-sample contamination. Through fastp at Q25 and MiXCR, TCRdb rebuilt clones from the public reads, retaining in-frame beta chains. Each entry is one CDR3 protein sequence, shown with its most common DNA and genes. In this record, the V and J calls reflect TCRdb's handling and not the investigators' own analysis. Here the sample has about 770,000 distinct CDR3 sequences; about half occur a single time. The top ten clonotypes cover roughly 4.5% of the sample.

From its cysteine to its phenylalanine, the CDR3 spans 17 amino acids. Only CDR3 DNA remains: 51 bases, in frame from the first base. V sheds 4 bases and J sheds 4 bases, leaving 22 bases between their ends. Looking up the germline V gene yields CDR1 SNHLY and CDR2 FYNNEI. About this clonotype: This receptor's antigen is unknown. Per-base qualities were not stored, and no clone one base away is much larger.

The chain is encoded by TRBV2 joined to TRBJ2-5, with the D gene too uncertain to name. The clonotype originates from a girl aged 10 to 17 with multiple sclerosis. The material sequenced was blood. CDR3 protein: CASSGPGRARFGETQYF. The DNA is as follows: TGTGCCAGCAGTGGACCTGGACGGGCCAGGTTCGGAGAGACCCAGTACTTC.